The 28 T cell receptor beta chains below come from one sample, sequenced in a study of blood T cell repertoires in COVID-19. Sequencing used immunoSEQ multiplex PCR; TCRdb keeps in-frame clones, though not all of them. The table includes about 210,000 clones, around 85% detected once. The source material was peripheral blood. These receptors were taken from a man between 35 and 55 years old with acute or convalescent COVID-19.

The chain joins TRBV29-1 to TRBJ2-7; TRBD1 aligns across 8 bases. Losses at the gene ends were 2 bases for V and 4 bases for J; bases not matched to a gene: 7. The CDR3 has 14 amino acids. Germline assignment: CDR1 SQVTM and CDR2 ANQGSEA. CDR3 amino acids: CSVETGQGQYEQYF. CDR3 in DNA: TGCAGCGTTGAAACCGGACAGGGTCAGTACGAGCAGTACTTC.

V is TRBV7-9 and J is TRBJ1-5; TRBD1 is a possible D gene (5 bases). The V and J ends lost 4 bases and 4 bases respectively, with 11 bases between them. The CDR3 totals 14 residues. Germline lookup yields CDR1 SEHNR and CDR2 FQNEAQ (reference sequence). The CDR3 DNA reads TGTGCCAGCAGCTGGGGCAGCCAGAATCAGCCCCAGCATTTT. Translated, it gives CASSWGSQNQPQHF.

This chain connects TRBV27 to TRBJ2-7; possible D gene TRBD1, 5 bases. V was shortened by 5 bases and J by 7 bases, with 18 bases between the two germline ends. The germline CDR1 and CDR2 sequences are MNHEY and SMNVEV (reference sequence). CDR3 size: 14 residues. CDR3 bases: TGTGCCAGCAGTCCGGACATCTACGGGTGGGAGCAGTACTTC. Translating it yields CASSPDIYGWEQYF.

The V and J genes are TRBV6-5 and TRBJ2-7; 7 bases match TRBD1. The germline V gene encodes CDR1 MNHEY and CDR2 SVGAGI. This CDR3 has 13 residues. After removal of 6 bases from V and 4 bases from J, the junction contained 6 bases not matched to a gene. CDR3 residues: CASSYVQGYEQYF. The CDR3 coding sequence is TGTGCCAGCAGCTACGTACAGGGGTACGAGCAGTACTTC.

The rearrangement links TRBV3-1 (or the pseudogene TRBV3-2) to TRBJ1-2; D not resolved. The V and J ends lost 2 bases and 7 bases respectively, with 17 bases between them. The CDR3 is made up of 15 amino acids. Germline loops: CDR1 LGHDT, CDR2 YNNKEL (reference sequence). The DNA for the CDR3 is TGTGCCAGCAGCCAACTCTTTCAGGAGGTAGCTGGCTACACCTTC. Its protein is CASSQLFQEVAGYTF.

The chain joins TRBV4-1 to TRBJ2-1; D is possibly TRBD2 (5 bases). V was cut by 1 base and J by 0 bases, with 19 bases left in between. Germline-derived CDR1 and CDR2 are MGHRA and YSYEKL. This CDR3 region has 19 residues. The CDR3 DNA follows: TGCGCCAGCAGCCAAGGAGGGCCTTGGCGGATGAGCTCCTACAATGAGCAGTTCTTC. As protein: CASSQGGPWRMSSYNEQFF.

The chain has TRBV5-1 and TRBJ1-4; perhaps TRBD1 as D (6 bases). The CDR3 totals 14 residues. Trimming took off 2 bases at V and 8 bases at J, with 13 bases between the two ends. Germline V lookup: CDR1 SGHRS, CDR2 YFSETQ. The CDR3 is CASSFRQAGEKLFF. The CDR3 coding sequence is TGCGCCAGCAGCTTCCGACAGGCCGGCGAAAAACTGTTTTTT.

The rearrangement joins TRBV27 to TRBJ1-2, with 9 bases that match TRBD1. The germline CDR1 and CDR2 sequences are MNHEY and SMNVEV (reference sequence). V was pared by 5 bases and J by 4 bases, with 8 bases of the junction left unmatched. The CDR3 is 15 amino acids. The CDR3, as DNA: TGTGCCAGCAGTATAACAGGGGGCGCGGGCTATGGCTACACCTTC. Encoded protein: CASSITGGAGYGYTF.

In its sample, this clone was seen once. This chain connects TRBV4-3 to TRBJ2-3, with TRBD2 matching 12 bases. This CDR3 has 17 amino acids. Germline CDR1 reads LGHNA; CDR2 reads YSLEER. V shed 2 bases, J shed 4 bases, and the junction held 7 bases outside the gene matches. The CDR3 DNA reads TGCGCCAGCAGCCAAAGACTAGCGGGAGATTACGCAGATACGCAGTATTTT. This sequence encodes CASSQRLAGDYADTQYF.

The rearrangement uses TRBV5-1 and TRBJ2-3; perhaps TRBD1 as D (5 bases). The germline CDR1 and CDR2 sequences are SGHRS and YFSETQ. V was pared by 3 bases and J by 0 bases, with 11 bases between. The CDR3 is made up of 15 amino acids. The CDR3 is CASSSGQISTDTQYF. The CDR3 DNA sequence: TGCGCCAGCAGCTCCGGACAAATAAGCACAGATACGCAGTATTTT.

V is TRBV5-1 and J is TRBJ2-3; TRBD2 matches 7 bases. The CDR3 extends over 14 amino acids. V lost 0 bases to trimming and J lost 5 bases; unmatched junction nucleotides: 3. The germline V gene has CDR1 SGHRS and CDR2 YFSETQ. As DNA, the CDR3 is TGCGCCAGCAGCTTGGTGTCGGGAGGAGATACGCAGTATTTT. Amino acid sequence: CASSLVSGGDTQYF.

The rearrangement links TRBV11-2 to TRBJ2-3; D is possibly TRBD2 (5 bases). CDR1 and CDR2 from the germline V gene are SGHAT and FQNNGV. This CDR3 has 14 amino acids. The V end lost 5 bases, the J end lost 2 bases, and 11 bases lay between the germline ends. CDR3 nucleotides: TGTGCCAGCAGCCTCCGCCTAGCCACAGATACGCAGTATTTT. This gives the protein CASSLRLATDTQYF.

The genes are TRBV27 and TRBJ1-1; D is ambiguous. The CDR3 is 14 residues long. CDR1 is MNHEY, CDR2 SMNVEV, per germline (reference sequence). V lost 7 bases and J lost 1, with 13 bases in between. The CDR3 loop reads CASTSWEPNTEAFF. Here the CDR3 DNA reads TGTGCCAGCACCTCTTGGGAGCCGAACACTGAAGCTTTCTTT.

The CDR3 nucleotides read TGCGCCAGCAGCCAAGAGGGCCTGATAAGCCCCTCTGGAAACACCATATATTTT. Translated, it gives CASSQEGLISPSGNTIYF. The V and J genes are TRBV4-3 and TRBJ1-3; no clear D gene. V was cut by 0 bases and J by 0 bases, with 15 bases left in between. Germline V gene data show CDR1 as LGHNA and CDR2 as YSLEER. CDR3 length: 18 amino acids.

V and J are TRBV27 and TRBJ2-7, with 9 bases aligning to TRBD1. The CDR3 runs 12 residues. J was trimmed by 7 bases and V by 5 bases; bases with no gene match: 3. The germline CDR1 and CDR2 sequences are MNHEY and SMNVEV (reference sequence). The CDR3 nucleotides read TGTGCCAGCAGTCACAGGGGGCGGGAGCAGTACTTC. This sequence encodes CASSHRGREQYF.

The V call is TRBV4-3, the J call TRBJ2-7; D gene ambiguous. The CDR3 loop spans 14 amino acids. The V end was cut by 0 bases, the J end by 4 bases, with 10 bases between. Germline CDR1 and CDR2: LGHNA and YSLEER. Written as DNA, the CDR3 is TGCGCCAGCAGCCAAGATAAATCGGGTTACGAGCAGTACTTC. This codes for CASSQDKSGYEQYF.

J is TRBJ2-5 and V is TRBV19; D gene ambiguous. Trimming pared 6 bases from V and 2 bases from J, leaving 10 bases between. Looked up from germline, CDR1 is LNHDA and CDR2 is SQIVND (reference sequence). The CDR3 runs 13 residues. CDR3 coding DNA: TGTGCCAGTAGAAAGCAGCGTCAAGAGACCCAGTACTTC. Encoded protein: CASRKQRQETQYF.

The chain couples TRBV3-1 (or the pseudogene TRBV3-2) to TRBJ2-7; the D gene is possibly TRBD1 (5 bases). V was shortened by 4 bases and J by 3 bases, with 13 bases between the two germline ends. The germline V gene has CDR1 LGHDT and CDR2 YNNKEL (reference sequence). The CDR3 has 14 amino acids. CDR3 sequence (DNA): TGTGCCAGCAGCCTCGTAGGGGATCGCTACGAGCAGTACTTC. Its translation: CASSLVGDRYEQYF.

The chain carries TRBV9 and TRBJ2-5; 7 bases are shared with TRBD2. CDR1 is SGDLS and CDR2 is YYNGEE in the germline V gene. Trimming cost V 0 bases and J 0 bases; bases outside gene matches: 8. The CDR3 consists of 17 residues. The DNA for the CDR3 is TGTGCCAGCAGCGTAGCTTTTGGCGGGAGTTACCAAGAGACCCAGTACTTC. Its translation: CASSVAFGGSYQETQYF. The entire variable domain, with the rest obtained from reference TRBV9 and TRBJ2-5, is as follows: DSGVTQTPKHLITATGQRVTLRCSPRSGDLSVYWYQQSLDQGLQFLIQYYNGEERAKGNILERFSAQQFPDLHSELNLSSLELGDSALYFCASSVAFGGSYQETQYFGPGTRLLVL.

The chain joins TRBV10-3 to TRBJ2-3; TRBD1 agrees at 7 bases. Germline assignment: CDR1 ENHRY and CDR2 SYGVKD. The CDR3 totals 13 residues. V shed 7 bases, J shed 3 bases, and the junction held 4 bases outside the gene matches. For the CDR3, the DNA is TGTGCCATCAAAGGGGGCGAGACAGATACGCAGTATTTT. This gives the protein CAIKGGETDTQYF.

V usage is TRBV28 and J usage is TRBJ2-5, with 8 bases identical to TRBD2. This CDR3 contains 18 residues. The junction had 19 bases not matched to a gene; V was cut back by 1 base and J by 9 bases. The germline CDR1 and CDR2 sequences are MDHEN and SYDVKM. The DNA for the CDR3 is TGTGCCAGCAGTTTATTTGAGGTAGCGGGAAGGTGGGCGATCCCCCAGTACTTC. Translation gives CASSLFEVAGRWAIPQYF.

The genes are TRBV6-5 and TRBJ2-7; 10 bases map to TRBD2. Germline V CDR1 and CDR2: MNHEY, SVGAGI. The trim removed 7 bases at V and 4 bases at J, leaving 10 bases unmatched. CDR3 length equals 15 residues. CDR3 amino acids: CASTPAASGGYEQYF. CDR3 nucleotide sequence: TGTGCCAGCACTCCCGCGGCTAGCGGGGGATACGAGCAGTACTTC.

The J gene is TRBJ2-5, the V gene TRBV18; 7 nucleotides match TRBD2. This CDR3 has 17 residues. V shed 0 bases, J shed 7 bases, and the junction held 14 bases outside the gene matches. Looked up from germline, CDR1 is KGHSH and CDR2 is LQKENI. The CDR3, as DNA: TGTGCCAGCTCACCACCGGGGGAGCTAGCGGCGCTGGGGACCCAGTACTTC. Encoded protein: CASSPPGELAALGTQYF.

This clone was counted a few times. This sequence joins TRBV27 and TRBJ2-7, with 8 bases fitting TRBD2. The CDR3 sequence is 15 residues long. Germline CDR1 is MNHEY and CDR2 is SMNVEV (reference sequence). V shed 3 bases and J 6 bases; nucleotides not matched to a gene: 10. Here the CDR3 reads CASSFEGLVTGEQYF. CDR3 bases: TGTGCCAGCAGTTTCGAGGGACTAGTTACGGGCGAGCAGTACTTC.

This sequence joins TRBV25-1 and TRBJ1-5, with 7 bases lining up with TRBD1. The germline V gene encodes CDR1 MGHDK and CDR2 SYGVNS. This CDR3 has 14 residues. J lost 5 bases, V lost 6 bases, and 7 bases had no gene match. This CDR3 reads CASRGPRGDQPQHF. CDR3 DNA sequence: TGTGCCAGCAGGGGACCCAGGGGGGATCAGCCCCAGCATTTT.

The J gene is TRBJ2-3, the V gene TRBV7-9; perhaps TRBD2 as D (6 bases). The germline V gene has CDR1 SEHNR and CDR2 FQNEAQ (reference sequence). The CDR3 covers 16 residues. Between the trimmed V and J ends, which lost 4 bases and 3 bases, there was a span of 17 bases. The CDR3, as DNA: TGTGCCAGCAGCTACATGAGGTCTAGCGAGACAGATACGCAGTATTTT. It encodes CASSYMRSSETDTQYF.

The chain couples TRBV5-1 to TRBJ2-5; 11 nucleotides line up with TRBD2. This CDR3 region has 17 residues. The ends lost 2 bases at V and 4 bases at J; junction bases unmatched: 10. In germline, CDR1 is SGHRS, CDR2 YFSETQ. Written as DNA, the CDR3 is TGCGCCAGCAGCTTCTCGTTAGCGGGGGGGCAGGGAGAGACCCAGTACTTC. It codes for CASSFSLAGGQGETQYF.

The chain combines TRBV5-1 with TRBJ2-3; D not resolved. Between the trimmed V and J ends, which lost 5 bases and 6 bases, there was a span of 10 bases. Germline lookup yields CDR1 SGHRS and CDR2 YFSETQ. The CDR3 totals 12 residues. The CDR3 loop is CASSFTRDTQYF. CDR3 nucleotide sequence: TGCGCCAGCAGTTTCACTCGGGATACGCAGTATTTT.